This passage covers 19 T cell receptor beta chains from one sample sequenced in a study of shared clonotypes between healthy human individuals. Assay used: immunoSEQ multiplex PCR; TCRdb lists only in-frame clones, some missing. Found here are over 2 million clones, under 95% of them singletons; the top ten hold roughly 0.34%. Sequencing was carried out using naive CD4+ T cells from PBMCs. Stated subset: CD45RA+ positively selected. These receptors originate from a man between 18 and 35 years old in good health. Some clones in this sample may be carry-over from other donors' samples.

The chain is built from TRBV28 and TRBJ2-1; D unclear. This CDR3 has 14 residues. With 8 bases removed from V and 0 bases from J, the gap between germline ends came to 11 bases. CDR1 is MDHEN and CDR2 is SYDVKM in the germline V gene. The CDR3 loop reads CASFAQSSYNEQFF. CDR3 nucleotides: TGTGCCAGCTTTGCCCAAAGCTCCTACAATGAGCAGTTCTTC.

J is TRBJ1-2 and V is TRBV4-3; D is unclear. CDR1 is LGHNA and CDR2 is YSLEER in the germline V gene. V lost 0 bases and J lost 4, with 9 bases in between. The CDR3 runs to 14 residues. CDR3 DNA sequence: TGCGCCAGCAGCCAAGATTATTTCGGCTATGGCTACACCTTC. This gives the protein CASSQDYFGYGYTF.

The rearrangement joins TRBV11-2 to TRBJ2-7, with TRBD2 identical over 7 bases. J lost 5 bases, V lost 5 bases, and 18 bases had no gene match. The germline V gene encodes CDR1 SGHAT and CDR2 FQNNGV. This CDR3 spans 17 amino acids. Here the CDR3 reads CASSARTSVRGIDEQYF. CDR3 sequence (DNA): TGTGCCAGCAGCGCCCGAACTAGCGTACGAGGGATCGACGAGCAGTACTTC.

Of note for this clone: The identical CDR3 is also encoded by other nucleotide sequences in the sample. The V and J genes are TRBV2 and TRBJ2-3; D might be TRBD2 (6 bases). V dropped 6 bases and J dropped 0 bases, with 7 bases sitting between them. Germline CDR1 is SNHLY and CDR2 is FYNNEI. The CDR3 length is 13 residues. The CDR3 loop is CASRRDSTDTQYF. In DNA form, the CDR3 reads TGTGCCAGCAGGCGGGACAGCACAGATACGCAGTATTTT.

The CDR3 loop reads CASSPGTSTSYEQYF. The CDR3 DNA is TGTGCCAGCTCACCAGGGACATCCACTTCCTACGAGCAGTACTTC. V usage is TRBV18 and J usage is TRBJ2-7; possibly TRBD1 for D (6 bases). CDR3 length: 15 amino acids. The ends were cut back, 2 bases at V and 1 base at J, with 12 bases in the middle. Germline CDR1 and CDR2: KGHSH and LQKENI.

DNA of the CDR3: TGTGCCAGCAGTTTGAGCAATAGCAATCAGCCCCAGCATTTT. Translated: CASSLSNSNQPQHF. The genes are TRBV28 and TRBJ1-5; D unresolved. Per germline, CDR1 MDHEN and CDR2 SYDVKM. Trimming took 3 bases from V and 0 from J, leaving 6 bases between them. This CDR3 is built from 14 residues. Combining the CDR3 with reference TRBV28 and TRBJ1-5 gives the whole variable domain DVKVTQSSRYLVKRTGEKVFLECVQDMDHENMFWYRQDPGLGLRLIYFSYDVKMKEKGDIPEGYSVSREKKERFSLILESASTNQTSMYLCASSLSNSNQPQHFGDGTRLSIL.

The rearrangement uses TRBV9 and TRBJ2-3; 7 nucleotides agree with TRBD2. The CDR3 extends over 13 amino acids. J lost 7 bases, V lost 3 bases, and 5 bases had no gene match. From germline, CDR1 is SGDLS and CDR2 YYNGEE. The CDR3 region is CASSARGVNTQYF. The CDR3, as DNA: TGTGCCAGCAGCGCCCGGGGGGTAAATACGCAGTATTTT.

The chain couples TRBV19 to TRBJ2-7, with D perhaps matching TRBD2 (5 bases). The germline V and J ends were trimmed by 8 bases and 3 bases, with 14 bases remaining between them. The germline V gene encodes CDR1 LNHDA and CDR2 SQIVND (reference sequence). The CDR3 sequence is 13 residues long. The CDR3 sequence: CASGRNGVYEQYF. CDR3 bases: TGTGCCAGTGGACGTAACGGGGTCTACGAGCAGTACTTC. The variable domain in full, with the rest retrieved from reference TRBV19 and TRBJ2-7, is DGGITQSPKYLFRKEGQNVTLSCEQNLNHDAMYWYRQDPGQGLRLIYYSQIVNDFQKGDIAEGYSVSREKKESFPLTVTSAQKNPTAFYLCASGRNGVYEQYFGPGTRLTVT.

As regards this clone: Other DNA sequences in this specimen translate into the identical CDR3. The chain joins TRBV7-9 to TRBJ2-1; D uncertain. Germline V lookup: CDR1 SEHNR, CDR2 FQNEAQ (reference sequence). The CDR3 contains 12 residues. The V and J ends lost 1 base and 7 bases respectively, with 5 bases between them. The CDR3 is CASSLVANEQFF. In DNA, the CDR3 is TGTGCCAGCAGCTTAGTCGCTAATGAGCAGTTCTTC.

The CDR3 sequence is CSGSSYNEQFF. Here the CDR3 DNA reads TGTAGCGGGAGCTCCTACAATGAGCAGTTCTTC. This rearrangement joins TRBV30 to TRBJ2-1, with 8 bases aligning to TRBD2. CDR1 and CDR2 (germline): GTSNPN, SVGIG (reference sequence). The CDR3 loop spans 11 amino acids. The complete variable domain, with remaining parts taken from reference TRBV30 and TRBJ2-1, reads SQTIHQWPATLVQPVGSPLSLECTVEGTSNPNLYWYRQAAGRGLQLLFYSVGIGQISSEVPQNLSASRPQDRQFILSSKKLLLSDSGFYLCSGSSYNEQFFGPGTRLTVL.

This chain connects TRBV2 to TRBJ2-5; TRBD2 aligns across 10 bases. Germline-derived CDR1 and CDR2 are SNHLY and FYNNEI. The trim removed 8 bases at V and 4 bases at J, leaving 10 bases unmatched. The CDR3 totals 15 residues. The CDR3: CASGGLLAGLETQYF. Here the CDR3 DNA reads TGTGCCAGCGGAGGGTTACTAGCGGGATTAGAGACCCAGTACTTC.

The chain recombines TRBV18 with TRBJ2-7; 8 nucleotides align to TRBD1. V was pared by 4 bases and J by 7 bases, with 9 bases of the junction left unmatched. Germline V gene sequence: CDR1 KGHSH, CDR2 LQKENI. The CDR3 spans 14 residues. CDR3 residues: CASSLGQGGVEQYF. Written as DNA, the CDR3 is TGTGCCAGCTCACTCGGACAGGGTGGAGTTGAGCAGTACTTC.

The CDR3 spells CASSPGIDRSTDTQYF. DNA of the CDR3: TGCGCCAGCAGCCCAGGCATCGACAGAAGCACAGATACGCAGTATTTT. The chain has TRBV5-1 and TRBJ2-3, with TRBD1 as a possible D gene (5 bases). The V end lost 4 bases, the J end lost 0 bases, and 15 bases lay between the germline ends. In germline, CDR1 is SGHRS, CDR2 YFSETQ. There are 16 residues in the CDR3.

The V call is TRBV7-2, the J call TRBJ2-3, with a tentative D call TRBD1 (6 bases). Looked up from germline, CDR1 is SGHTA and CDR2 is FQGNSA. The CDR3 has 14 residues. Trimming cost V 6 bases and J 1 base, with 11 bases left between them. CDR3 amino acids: CASRRNRGTDTQYF. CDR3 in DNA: TGTGCCAGCAGAAGAAACAGGGGCACAGATACGCAGTATTTT.

CDR3 protein: CATLDSTDTQYF. CDR3 nucleotides: TGTGCCACCCTGGACAGCACAGATACGCAGTATTTT. The gene calls are TRBV6-5 and TRBJ2-3; no firm D call. Looked up from germline, CDR1 is MNHEY and CDR2 is SVGAGI. The V end was cut by 10 bases, the J end by 0 bases, with 8 bases between. This CDR3 is 12 amino acids long.

Here the CDR3 DNA reads TGCGCCAGCAGTCCATATTCCTTGGGGAACACCGGGGAGCTGTTTTTT. Protein product: CASSPYSLGNTGELFF. The gene calls are TRBV5-1 and TRBJ2-2; D gene uncertain. V gave up 5 bases and J gave up 1 base, with 15 bases separating them. The germline gives CDR1 SGHRS, CDR2 YFSETQ. This CDR3 has 16 residues. Looking up the rest from reference TRBV5-1 and TRBJ2-2 gives the full variable domain: KAGVTQTPRYLIKTRGQQVTLSCSPISGHRSVSWYQQTPGQGLQFLFEYFSETQRNKGNFPGRFSGRQFSNSRSEMNVSTLELGDSALYLCASSPYSLGNTGELFFGEGSRLTVL.

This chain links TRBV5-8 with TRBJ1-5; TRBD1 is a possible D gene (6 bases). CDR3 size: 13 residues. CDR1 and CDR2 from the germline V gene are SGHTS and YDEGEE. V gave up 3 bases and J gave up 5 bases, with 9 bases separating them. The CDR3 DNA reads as TGTGCCAGCAGCTGGACAGTTTATCAGCCCCAGCATTTT. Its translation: CASSWTVYQPQHF. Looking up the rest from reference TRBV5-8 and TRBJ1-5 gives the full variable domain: EAGVTQSPTHLIKTRGQQATLRCSPISGHTSVYWYQQALGLGLQFLLWYDEGEERNRGNFPPRFSGRQFPNYSSELNVNALELEDSALYLCASSWTVYQPQHFGDGTRLSIL.

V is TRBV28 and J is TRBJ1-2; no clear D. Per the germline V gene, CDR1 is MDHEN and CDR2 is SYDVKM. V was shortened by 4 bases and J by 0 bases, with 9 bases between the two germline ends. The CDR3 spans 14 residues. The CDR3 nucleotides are TGTGCCAGCAGTTCTGGGCTCTCTAACTATGGCTACACCTTC. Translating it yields CASSSGLSNYGYTF.

CDR3 nucleotide sequence: TGTGCCAGCAGCGAGATCAGGGGCAGCTCACCCCTCCACTTT. This codes for CASSEIRGSSPLHF. The rearrangement joins TRBV28 to TRBJ1-6, with a tentative D call TRBD1 (6 bases). Germline values: CDR1 MDHEN, CDR2 SYDVKM. V lost 6 bases to trimming and J lost 10 bases, with 16 bases between them. CDR3 length equals 14 residues.